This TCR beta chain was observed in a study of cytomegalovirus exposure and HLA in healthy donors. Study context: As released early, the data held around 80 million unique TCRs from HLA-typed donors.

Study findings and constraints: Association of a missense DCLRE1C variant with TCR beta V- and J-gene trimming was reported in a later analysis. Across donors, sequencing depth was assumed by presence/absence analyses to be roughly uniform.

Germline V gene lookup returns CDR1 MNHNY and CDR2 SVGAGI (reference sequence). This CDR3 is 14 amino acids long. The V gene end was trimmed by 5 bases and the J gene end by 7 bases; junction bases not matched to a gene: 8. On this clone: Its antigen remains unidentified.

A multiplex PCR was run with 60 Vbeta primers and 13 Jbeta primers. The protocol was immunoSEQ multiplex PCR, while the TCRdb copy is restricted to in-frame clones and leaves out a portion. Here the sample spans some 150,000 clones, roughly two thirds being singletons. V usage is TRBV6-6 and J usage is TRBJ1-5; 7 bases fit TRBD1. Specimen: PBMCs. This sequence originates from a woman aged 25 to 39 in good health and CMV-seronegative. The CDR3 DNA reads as TGTGCCAGCAGTAACACAGGGGATGGGCAGCCCCAGCATTTT. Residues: CASSNTGDGQPQHF.